This T cell receptor (beta chain) was sequenced for a study of early T cells in non-severe SARS-CoV-2 infection. The ends lost 4 bases at V and 3 bases at J; junction bases unmatched: 6. The CDR3 length is 15 residues. CDR1 and CDR2 from the germline V gene are SGHTA and FQGTGA. The study, taken as a whole, reports: VDJdb matches were skewed toward anti-spike CD8 T cell responses.

In the case of this clonotype: Its antigen is not known.

The TCR library protocol was used to attach unique molecular identifiers. These identifiers were attached to individual cDNA molecules. TCRdb independently ran MiXCR on the 5' RACE reads; one entry per CDR3 protein. Of about 97,000 distinct CDR3 sequences listed, approximately 9.9% are singletons. The chain is built from TRBV7-3 and TRBJ2-3, with 8 bases matching TRBD2. The TCR originated in an adult who was a healthcare worker with PCR-confirmed SARS-CoV-2 infection or an uninfected control (not recorded which). The sequenced sample was whole blood, obtained at baseline. The CDR3 DNA reads TGTGCCAGCAGCTCAAGCGGGGGTGAAACAGATACGCAGTATTTT. The encoded protein is CASSSSGGETDTQYF.